Listed below are T cell receptor beta chains from one sample, sequenced in a study of T cell changes during pregnancy in multiple sclerosis. Measured with immunoSEQ multiplex PCR; TCRdb has only the in-frame clones, and not every one. The sample yields nearly 110,000 clones, less than 95% seen once. The starting material was peripheral blood, obtained in the third trimester of pregnancy. The receptors were sampled from a female donor in good health, enrolled as a control in a pregnancy study. Each CDR3 is given with its conserved first and last residue. A D gene is named only where the DNA matches it firmly. Size is omitted from some rows. Given values are once, few, many or a class for expanded clones.

size	D	J	V	DNA	CDR3
NA	TRBD1	TRBJ1-1	TRBV30	TGTGCCTGGAGTGGCCCTAGACAGGGCATGAACACTGAAGCTTTCTTT	CAWSGPRQGMNTEAFF
NA	NA	TRBJ1-2	TRBV5-1	TGCGCCAGCAGCTTGGAGGGGGGCTACACCTTC	CASSLEGGYTF
NA	NA	TRBJ2-5	TRBV11-2	TGTGCCAGCAGCTTGGTAGGGAGAAGAGAGACCCAGTACTTC	CASSLVGRRETQYF
NA	TRBD2	TRBJ2-5	TRBV5-4	TGTGCCAGCAGCCTGACTAGCGGGGGCGGGGAGACCCAGTACTTC	CASSLTSGGGETQYF
NA	NA	TRBJ2-7	TRBV7-2	TGTGCCAGCAGCTTAGCACAGATCTACGAGCAGTACTTC	CASSLAQIYEQYF
few	NA	TRBJ2-1	TRBV11-2	TGTGCCAGCAGCTTCAGGGGCGACAATGAGCAGTTCTTC	CASSFRGDNEQFF
NA	NA	TRBJ1-2	TRBV18	TGTGCCAGCTCACCGAGCGGGGGAAACTATGGCTACACCTTC	CASSPSGGNYGYTF
NA	NA	TRBJ1-2	TRBV10-3	TGTGCCATCAGTGAGATCGGGGCTAACTATGGCTACACCTTC	CAISEIGANYGYTF
NA	TRBD1	TRBJ1-5	TRBV2	TGTGCCAGCAGCGAAGAGGGGGCAGGGGAACAGCCCCAGCATTTT	CASSEEGAGEQPQHF
NA	TRBD1	TRBJ1-2	TRBV27	TGTGCCAGCACTGACCCGGACAGGGGCTATGGCTACACCTTC	CASTDPDRGYGYTF
NA	NA	TRBJ1-2	TRBV7-2	TGTGCCAGCAGCCCCGACAGTTTCTCATATGGCTACACCTTC	CASSPDSFSYGYTF
NA	NA	TRBJ2-7	TRBV11-3	TGTGCCAGCAGCTTAGAAGCAGGGGTGGGGTACGAGCAGTACTTC	CASSLEAGVGYEQYF
once	NA	TRBJ1-1	TRBV7-3	TGTGCCAGCAGCTCTGGGGGAGGTGGGAACACTGAAGCTTTCTTT	CASSSGGGGNTEAFF
NA	NA	TRBJ2-5	TRBV9	TGTGCCAGCAGCGAATCCGGGACAATCCTAGAGACCCAGTACTTC	CASSESGTILETQYF
NA	NA	TRBJ2-7	TRBV7-6	TGTGCCAGCAGCTACACTTCTACCCTCCGGGGTCGGGGCTACGAGCAGTACTTC	CASSYTSTLRGRGYEQYF
NA	TRBD1	TRBJ2-1	TRBV6-6	TGTGCCAGCAGTTCCTCCGGGACAGGGGGCGTAAATGAGCAGTTCTTC	CASSSSGTGGVNEQFF
NA	NA	TRBJ1-1	TRBV9	TGTGCCAGCAGCGTAGGAGGGGGGGCCCGGACTGAAGCTTTCTTT	CASSVGGGARTEAFF
NA	TRBD1	TRBJ1-1	TRBV7-9	TGTGCCAGCAGCCAGGGACAGATTAACACTGAAGCTTTCTTT	CASSQGQINTEAFF
few	TRBD1	TRBJ1-6	TRBV9	TGTGCCAGCAGCCTACGGACAGGCGGGTCACCCCTCCACTTT	CASSLRTGGSPLHF
NA	TRBD1	TRBJ1-1	TRBV19	TGTGCCAGTAGTCAGGGGGTGAACACTGAAGCTTTCTTT	CASSQGVNTEAFF
NA	TRBD2	TRBJ2-7	TRBV7-2	TGTGCCAGCAGCCCTCGGGGGGGCTTCTACGAGCAGTACTTC	CASSPRGGFYEQYF
NA	NA	TRBJ1-4	TRBV19	TGTGCCACCTCATCCCTAGACGCTAATGAAAAACTGTTTTTT	CATSSLDANEKLFF
NA	NA	TRBJ2-7	TRBV7-9	TGTGCCAGCAGCTCCTACTACGAGCAGTACTTC	CASSSYYEQYF
NA	TRBD1	TRBJ1-2	TRBV5-1	TGCGCCAGCAGCTTGGATCGGCTCAGGGGGAACTATGGCTACACCTTC	CASSLDRLRGNYGYTF
NA	NA	TRBJ1-3	TRBV5-4	TGTGCCAGCAGCGAGGGCCTCTCTGGAAACACCATATATTTT	CASSEGLSGNTIYF
once	NA	TRBJ2-2	TRBV30	TGTGCCTGGAGTTCCGGGATCCTCACCGGGGAGCTGTTTTTT	CAWSSGILTGELFF
NA	TRBD2	TRBJ2-5	TRBV4-2	TGTGCCAGCAGCCAAGACAGTATTATCGGGGGGGCGGCTGAGACCCAGTACTTC	CASSQDSIIGGAAETQYF
NA	TRBD2	TRBJ2-1	TRBV4-2	TGTGCCAGCAGTCCCCGGACTAGCGGGGGTCACCACCCCTACAATGAGCAGTTCTTC	CASSPRTSGGHHPYNEQFF
NA	TRBD1	TRBJ1-1	TRBV7-9	TGTGCCAGCAGCTTCACCGCAGGGGGCACTGAAGCTTTCTTT	CASSFTAGGTEAFF
NA	TRBD1	TRBJ1-2	TRBV4-3	TGCGCCAGCAGCCCCGGGACAGGGCCTTCTAACTATGGCTACACCTTC	CASSPGTGPSNYGYTF
once	NA	TRBJ1-6	TRBV30	TGTGCCTGGGAACGGAATTCACCCCTCCACTTT	CAWERNSPLHF
NA	NA	TRBJ1-1	TRBV5-1	TGCGCCAGCAGCCAAACAGCGAACACTGAAGCTTTCTTT	CASSQTANTEAFF
NA	NA	TRBJ1-6	TRBV2	TGTGCCAGCAGTGAAGGTCGACAGGCACATTCACCCCTCCACTTT	CASSEGRQAHSPLHF
NA	NA	TRBJ2-5	TRBV7-2	TGTGCCAGCAGCTTCGGGTACAGGGTCTCCCAAGAGACCCAGTACTTC	CASSFGYRVSQETQYF
NA	NA	TRBJ2-3	TRBV5-1	TGCGCCAGCAGCTTGGGTCGAGGTACAGATACGCAGTATTTT	CASSLGRGTDTQYF
NA	TRBD1	TRBJ2-1	TRBV7-3	TGTGCCAGCAGCCCAGACAGGGGGAATTACAATGAGCAGTTCTTC	CASSPDRGNYNEQFF
NA	TRBD1	TRBJ1-2	TRBV7-2	TGTGCCAGCAGCATGACAGGGGGGAAGGGCTATGGCTACACCTTC	CASSMTGGKGYGYTF
NA	NA	TRBJ2-5	TRBV7-2	TGTGCCAGCAGCCCAAGCATTTCGGAGACCCAGTACTTC	CASSPSISETQYF
NA	NA	TRBJ1-2	TRBV18	TGTGCCAGCTCACCAGAGCAAAACTATGGCTACACCTTC	CASSPEQNYGYTF
NA	NA	TRBJ2-1	TRBV4-2	TGTGCCAGCAGCCAAGATAAGCGCCCGGCTGAGCAGTTCTTC	CASSQDKRPAEQFF
NA	NA	TRBJ1-1	TRBV2	TGTGCCAGGTCTAATCCCGAGGGAGGGGAAGCTTTCTTT	CARSNPEGGEAFF
NA	TRBD2	TRBJ2-1	TRBV25-1	TGTGCCAGCACCCCAACGGGGGGCTACAATGAGCAGTTCTTC	CASTPTGGYNEQFF
NA	NA	TRBJ2-7	TRBV4-1	TGCGCCAGCAGCCAAGTGTTCAAATCCTACGAGCAGTACTTC	CASSQVFKSYEQYF
NA	NA	TRBJ1-5	TRBV4-1	TGCGCCAGCAGCCAGGAGGTTAGCAATCAGCCCCAGCATTTT	CASSQEVSNQPQHF
NA	NA	TRBJ1-6	TRBV27	TGTGCCAGCACTTCCCGCCCGGGAACTGGTTCACCCCTCCACTTT	CASTSRPGTGSPLHF
NA	NA	TRBJ2-2	TRBV5-1	TGCGCCAGCAGCTTCCGACAGCCGAACACCGGGGAGCTGTTTTTT	CASSFRQPNTGELFF
NA	NA	TRBJ1-4	TRBV6-1	TGTGCCAGCAGTGAAGCGGAGTGGGACACCCGGAAACTGTTTTTT	CASSEAEWDTRKLFF
NA	NA	TRBJ2-3	TRBV6-4	TGTGCCAGCAGTGTCTTCGGCGGGGAGGTAGATACGCAGTATTTT	CASSVFGGEVDTQYF
NA	TRBD1	TRBJ1-6	TRBV4-1	TGCGCCAGCAGCCAAGCGGGGGGGACAGGGAATTCACCCCTCCACTTT	CASSQAGGTGNSPLHF
NA	NA	TRBJ1-1	TRBV19	TGTGCCAGTAGTTATCGCACTGAAGCTTTCTTT	CASSYRTEAFF
NA	TRBD2	TRBJ2-3	TRBV10-2	TGCGCCAGCAGTGAGCGACTAGCGGGGGGACACACAGATACGCAGTATTTT	CASSERLAGGHTDTQYF
NA	TRBD1	TRBJ2-7	TRBV7-2	TGTGCCAGCAGCTCCTACAGGGGTTACGAGCAGTACTTC	CASSSYRGYEQYF
NA	TRBD2	TRBJ2-1	TRBV4-3	TGCGCCAGCAGCCAAGATCGTAATAGCGGGGAATCTGGGAATGAGCAGTTCTTC	CASSQDRNSGESGNEQFF
NA	TRBD1	TRBJ1-1	TRBV6-1	TGTGCCAGCAGTGGGAAGGGACAGGCCTTGAACACTGAAGCTTTCTTT	CASSGKGQALNTEAFF
NA	TRBD1	TRBJ2-7	TRBV29-1	TGCAGCGTTGAGGTGCTCGGGACAGGGGAATTCGAGCAGTACTTC	CSVEVLGTGEFEQYF
NA	NA	TRBJ2-1	TRBV6-5	TGTGCCAGCAGTTACCGGCGGCGGGGAGGCGATGAGCAGTTCTTC	CASSYRRRGGDEQFF
NA	NA	TRBJ2-3	TRBV4-3	TGCGCCAGCAGCCAAGATAGGCGGTCCCTCACAGATACGCAGTATTTT	CASSQDRRSLTDTQYF